This T cell receptor (beta chain) was retrieved from a study of response to subunit inactivated influenza vaccine. The study, taken as a whole, reports: After each seasonal influenza vaccination, few new T cells are recruited, the authors suggested.

The CDR3 is made up of 17 amino acids. V trimming: 4 bases; J trimming: 2 bases; junction bases outside the gene matches: 9. CDR1 MDHEN and CDR2 SYDVKM come from the germline V gene. TCRdb redid the calling of the RT-PCR reads with MiXCR, one entry per CDR3 protein. The data hold about 480,000 distinct CDR3 sequences, with about 25% observed a single time. This clonotype was counted a few times. Its antigen is still unknown. Material: CD4+ T cells sorted from PBMCs, obtained roughly 5 days after vaccination. The genes are TRBV28 and TRBJ2-5, with 11 bases lining up with TRBD2. This sequence originates from a man aged 45-65 years who received an inactivated influenza vaccine. This chain's CDR3 is CASSSGTSGYLQETQYF. The CDR3 DNA reads TGTGCCAGCAGTTCCGGGACTAGCGGCTACCTACAAGAGACCCAGTACTTC.